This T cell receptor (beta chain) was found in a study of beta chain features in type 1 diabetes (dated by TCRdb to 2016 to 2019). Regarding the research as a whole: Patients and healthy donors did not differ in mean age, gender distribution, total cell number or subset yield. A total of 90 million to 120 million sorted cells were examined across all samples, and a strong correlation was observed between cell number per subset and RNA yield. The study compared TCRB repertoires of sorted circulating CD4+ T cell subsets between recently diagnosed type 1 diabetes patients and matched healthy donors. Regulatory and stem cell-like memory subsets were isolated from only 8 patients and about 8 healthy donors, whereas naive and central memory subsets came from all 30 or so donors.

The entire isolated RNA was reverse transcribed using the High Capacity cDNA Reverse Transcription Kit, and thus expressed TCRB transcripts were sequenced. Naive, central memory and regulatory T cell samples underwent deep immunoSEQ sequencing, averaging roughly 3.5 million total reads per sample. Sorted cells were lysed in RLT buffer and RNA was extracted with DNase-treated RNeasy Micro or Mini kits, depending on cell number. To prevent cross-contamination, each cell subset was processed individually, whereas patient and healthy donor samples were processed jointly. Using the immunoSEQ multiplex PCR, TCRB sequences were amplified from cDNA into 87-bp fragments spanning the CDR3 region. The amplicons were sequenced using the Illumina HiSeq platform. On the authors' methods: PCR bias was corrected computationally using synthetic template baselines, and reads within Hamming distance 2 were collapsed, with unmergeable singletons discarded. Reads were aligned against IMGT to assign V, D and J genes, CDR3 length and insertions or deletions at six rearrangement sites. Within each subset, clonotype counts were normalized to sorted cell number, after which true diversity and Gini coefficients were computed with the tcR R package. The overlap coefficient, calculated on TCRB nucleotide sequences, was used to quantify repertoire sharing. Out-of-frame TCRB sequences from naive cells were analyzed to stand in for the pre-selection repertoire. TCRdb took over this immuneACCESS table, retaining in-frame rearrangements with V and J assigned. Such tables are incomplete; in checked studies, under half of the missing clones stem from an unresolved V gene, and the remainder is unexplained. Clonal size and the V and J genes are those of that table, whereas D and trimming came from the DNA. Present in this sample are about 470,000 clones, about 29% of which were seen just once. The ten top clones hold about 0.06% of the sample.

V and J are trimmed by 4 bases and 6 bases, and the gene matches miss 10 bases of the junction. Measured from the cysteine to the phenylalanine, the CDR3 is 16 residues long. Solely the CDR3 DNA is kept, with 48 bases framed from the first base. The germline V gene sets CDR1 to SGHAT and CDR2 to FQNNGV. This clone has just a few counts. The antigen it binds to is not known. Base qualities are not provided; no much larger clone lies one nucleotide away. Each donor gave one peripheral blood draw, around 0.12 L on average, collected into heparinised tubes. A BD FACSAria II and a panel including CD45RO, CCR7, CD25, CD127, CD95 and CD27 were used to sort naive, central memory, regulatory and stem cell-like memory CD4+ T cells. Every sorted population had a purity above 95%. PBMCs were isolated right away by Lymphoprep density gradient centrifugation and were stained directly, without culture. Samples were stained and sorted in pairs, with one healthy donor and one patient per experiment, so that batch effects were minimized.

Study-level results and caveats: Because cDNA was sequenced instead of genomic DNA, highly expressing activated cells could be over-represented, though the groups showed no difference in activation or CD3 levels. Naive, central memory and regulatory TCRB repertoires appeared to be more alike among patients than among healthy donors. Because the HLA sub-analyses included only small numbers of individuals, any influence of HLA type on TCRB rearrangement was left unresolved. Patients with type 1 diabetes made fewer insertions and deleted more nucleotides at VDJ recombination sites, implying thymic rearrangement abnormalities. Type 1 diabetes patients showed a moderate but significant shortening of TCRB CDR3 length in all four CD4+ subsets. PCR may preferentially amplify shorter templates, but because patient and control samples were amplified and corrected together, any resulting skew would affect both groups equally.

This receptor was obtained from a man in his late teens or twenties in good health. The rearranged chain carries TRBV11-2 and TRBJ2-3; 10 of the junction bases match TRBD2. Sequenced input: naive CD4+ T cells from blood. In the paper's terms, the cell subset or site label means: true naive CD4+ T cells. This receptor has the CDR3 CASSSRASGSLDTQYF. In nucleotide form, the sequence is TGTGCCAGCAGCTCAAGGGCTAGCGGGAGTTTGGATACGCAGTATTTT.